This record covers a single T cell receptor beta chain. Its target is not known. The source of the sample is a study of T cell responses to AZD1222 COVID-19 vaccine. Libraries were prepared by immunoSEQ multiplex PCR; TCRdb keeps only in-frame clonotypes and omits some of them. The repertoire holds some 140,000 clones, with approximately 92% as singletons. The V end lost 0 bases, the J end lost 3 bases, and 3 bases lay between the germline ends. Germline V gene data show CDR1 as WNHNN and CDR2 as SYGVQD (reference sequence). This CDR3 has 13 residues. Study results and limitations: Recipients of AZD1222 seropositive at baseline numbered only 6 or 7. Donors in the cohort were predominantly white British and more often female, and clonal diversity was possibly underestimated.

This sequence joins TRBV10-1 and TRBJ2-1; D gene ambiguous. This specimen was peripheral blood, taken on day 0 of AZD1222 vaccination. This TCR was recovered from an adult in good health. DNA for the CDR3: TGCGCCAGCAGTGAGTCGGGCTACAATGAGCAGTTCTTC. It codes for CASSESGYNEQFF.